The next 28 T cell receptor beta chains were all read from a single sample in a study of cytomegalovirus exposure and HLA in healthy donors. Primers: 60 Vbeta forward and 13 Jbeta reverse. Libraries were prepared by immunoSEQ multiplex PCR; TCRdb keeps only in-frame clonotypes and omits some of them. The data contain approximately 150,000 clones, 85% of them singletons. Source material: PBMCs. These receptors all stem from a young man in good health and CMV-seropositive.

This chain connects TRBV2 to TRBJ1-1, with D tentatively TRBD1 (6 bases). From germline, CDR1 is SNHLY and CDR2 FYNNEI. The CDR3 contains 14 residues. The germline V and J ends were trimmed by 6 bases and 4 bases, with 15 bases remaining between them. The CDR3 coding sequence is TGTGCCAGCAGGCTACAGGGTTCTGGCACTGAAGCTTTCTTT. The encoded protein is CASRLQGSGTEAFF.

The DNA of the CDR3 is TGTGCCAGCAGCGCAAACAGGGAACTTCGGAATGAGCAGTTCTTC. It codes for CASSANRELRNEQFF. The chain couples TRBV11-3 to TRBJ2-1; D might be TRBD1 (6 bases). Trimming took 5 bases from V and 7 from J, leaving 18 bases between them. Germline values: CDR1 SGHNT, CDR2 YENEEA. The CDR3 spans 15 residues.

The rearrangement joins TRBV29-1 to TRBJ2-3; D not resolved. With 0 bases removed from V and 5 bases from J, the gap between germline ends came to 18 bases. CDR3 length: 16 amino acids. CDR1 is SQVTM, CDR2 ANQGSEA, per germline. CDR3 region: CSVEDSEELRGDTQYF. CDR3 nucleotide sequence: TGCAGCGTTGAAGACTCCGAGGAACTCAGAGGAGATACGCAGTATTTT.

V gene TRBV9 combines with J gene TRBJ2-1; D perhaps matches TRBD2 (5 bases). CDR1 is SGDLS, CDR2 YYNGEE, per germline. Deletions cut 0 bases from V and 5 bases from J, with 15 bases between. The CDR3 contains 16 residues. As DNA, the CDR3 is TGTGCCAGCAGCGTAGCCTCAGAGGGAGACGACAATGAGCAGTTCTTC. Its translation: CASSVASEGDDNEQFF.

The V gene is TRBV7-2, the J gene TRBJ1-2; D gene unclear. This CDR3 region has 13 residues. Trimming took 3 bases from V and 2 from J, leaving 7 bases between them. Germline V gene data show CDR1 as SGHTA and CDR2 as FQGNSA. The CDR3, as DNA: TGTGCCAGCAGCTTGGGGAGAAACTATGGCTACACCTTC. As protein: CASSLGRNYGYTF.

This chain joins TRBV27 and TRBJ2-2, with D perhaps matching TRBD1 (5 bases). Trimming took 3 bases from V and 2 from J, leaving 13 bases between them. This CDR3 comprises 16 residues. Germline CDR1 and CDR2: MNHEY and SMNVEV (reference sequence). The CDR3 DNA is TGTGCCAGCAGTTTCCTAGACAGTTTTAACACCGGGGAGCTGTTTTTT. Protein product: CASSFLDSFNTGELFF.

This clone was detected only a few times. The chain carries TRBV5-4 and TRBJ2-7; the match to TRBD1 covers 9 bases. CDR3 length: 14 amino acids. V shed 2 bases, J shed 1 base, and the junction held 1 base outside the gene matches. Germline V gene sequence: CDR1 SGHNT, CDR2 YYREEE (reference sequence). The CDR3 is CASSFGTGSYEQYF. The CDR3 DNA sequence: TGTGCCAGCAGCTTCGGGACAGGGTCCTACGAGCAGTACTTC.

V and J are TRBV28 and TRBJ1-5; no definite D call. The CDR3 spans 14 residues. The V end lost 6 bases, the J end lost 0 bases, and 9 bases lay between the germline ends. From germline, CDR1 is MDHEN and CDR2 SYDVKM. This chain's CDR3 is CASRTAGSNQPQHF. The CDR3 region has the DNA TGTGCCAGCAGAACAGCAGGTAGCAATCAGCCCCAGCATTTT. The full variable domain, completed using reference TRBV28 and TRBJ1-5, is DVKVTQSSRYLVKRTGEKVFLECVQDMDHENMFWYRQDPGLGLRLIYFSYDVKMKEKGDIPEGYSVSREKKERFSLILESASTNQTSMYLCASRTAGSNQPQHFGDGTRLSIL.

CDR3 region: CASSLTESTEAFF. DNA for the CDR3: TGTGCCAGCAGTTTAACCGAGAGCACTGAAGCTTTCTTT. The chain carries TRBV27 and TRBJ1-1; D unclear. The germline CDR1 and CDR2 sequences are MNHEY and SMNVEV (reference sequence). The CDR3 totals 13 residues. V gave up 2 bases and J gave up 4 bases, with 8 bases separating them.

This chain uses TRBV4-2 with TRBJ2-1; TRBD2 matches 13 bases. V shed 4 bases and J 7 bases; nucleotides not matched to a gene: 7. CDR3 size: 16 residues. Germline assignment: CDR1 LGHNA and CDR2 YNFKEQ. CDR3 loop: CASSPPGLAGTNEQFF. CDR3 sequence (DNA): TGTGCCAGCAGCCCTCCGGGACTAGCGGGAACAAATGAGCAGTTCTTC.

The CDR3 is CASIGTGLAANTGELFF. For the CDR3, the DNA is TGTGCCAGCATCGGGACAGGACTAGCGGCGAACACCGGGGAGCTGTTTTTT. The V and J genes are TRBV11-3 and TRBJ2-2, with 10 positions matching TRBD2. With 7 bases clipped from V and 0 bases from J, the junction kept 8 bases outside the gene matches. CDR1 SGHNT and CDR2 YENEEA come from the germline V gene. The CDR3 length is 17 residues.

This sequence joins TRBV9 and TRBJ1-5; a weak D match, TRBD1 (5 bases). Trimming left V 4 bases short and J 1 base short, with 9 bases between. The CDR3 runs to 14 residues. Looked up from germline, CDR1 is SGDLS and CDR2 is YYNGEE. The DNA of the CDR3 is TGTGCCAGCAGCCCTGGGGGGAGCAATCAGCCCCAGCATTTT. Protein sequence: CASSPGGSNQPQHF.

This chain joins TRBV7-2 and TRBJ2-1, with D possibly TRBD2 on 6 matching bases. Trimming pared 4 bases from V and 6 bases from J, leaving 22 bases between. The CDR3 is 17 amino acids. Germline V gene sequence: CDR1 SGHTA, CDR2 FQGNSA. CDR3 amino acids: CASSSSGGTYKLNEQFF. CDR3 nucleotide sequence: TGTGCCAGCAGCTCCTCAGGCGGGACGTACAAACTCAATGAGCAGTTCTTC.

The chain employs TRBV14 and TRBJ2-7; D unresolved. The germline V and J ends were trimmed by 2 bases and 6 bases, with 11 bases remaining between them. Germline CDR1 is SGHDN and CDR2 is FVKESK. This CDR3 is built from 13 residues. The DNA for the CDR3 is TGTGCCAGCAGCCAAAATCAGAGAGGCGAGCAGTACTTC. Its translation: CASSQNQRGEQYF.

This chain uses TRBV5-1 with TRBJ2-1; D uncertain. Trimming took 1 base from V and 0 from J, leaving 11 bases between them. CDR1 and CDR2 from the germline V gene are SGHRS and YFSETQ. This CDR3 has 16 amino acids. CDR3 sequence (DNA): TGCGCCAGCAGCTTGCTGGGCGTGAGCTCCTACAATGAGCAGTTCTTC. Its protein product is CASSLLGVSSYNEQFF.

V is TRBV4-3 and J is TRBJ1-2; TRBD1 is a possible D gene (6 bases). CDR3 length: 15 amino acids. Trimming stripped 2 bases from V and 0 bases from J, with 10 bases between. Germline lookup yields CDR1 LGHNA and CDR2 YSLEER. The chain's CDR3 is CASSQTGPSNYGYTF. DNA of the CDR3: TGCGCCAGCAGCCAAACAGGGCCCTCTAACTATGGCTACACCTTC.

This clone was observed once. The rearrangement links TRBV7-2 to TRBJ2-1, with 7 nucleotides matching TRBD2. The V gene end was trimmed by 1 base and the J gene end by 7 bases; junction bases not matched to a gene: 7. The CDR3 is 15 amino acids. Germline V gives CDR1 SGHTA, CDR2 FQGNSA. In DNA, the CDR3 is TGTGCCAGCAGCTTAGGGGGGACTAACACGAATGAGCAGTTCTTC. Encoded protein: CASSLGGTNTNEQFF.

For this clone: The junction and the germline gene differ at one end; a read error may be behind it. This chain joins TRBV7-9 and TRBJ2-5; 10 bases match TRBD1. The CDR3 totals 15 residues. The germline CDR1 and CDR2 sequences are SEHNR and FQNEAQ (reference sequence). CDR3 in amino acids: CSSSNYGQGEETQYF. The CDR3 bases are TGTTCCAGCAGCAATTACGGACAGGGGGAAGAGACCCAGTACTTC.

This clone was recorded only once. The J gene is TRBJ2-1, the V gene TRBV27; 11 nucleotides agree with TRBD2. CDR1 and CDR2 (germline): MNHEY, SMNVEV (reference sequence). Losses at the gene ends were 5 bases for V and 4 bases for J; bases not matched to a gene: 7. The length of the CDR3 is 16 residues. In DNA form, the CDR3 reads TGTGCCAGCAGTCCCCGACTAGCGGGACCTTACAATGAGCAGTTCTTC. Its protein product is CASSPRLAGPYNEQFF.

V gene TRBV15 combines with J gene TRBJ2-7, with 7 bases matching TRBD1. The CDR3 totals 14 residues. After removal of 6 bases from V and 5 bases from J, the junction contained 10 bases not matched to a gene. The V gene's germline CDR1 is LNHNV and CDR2 YYDKDF (reference sequence). This chain's CDR3 is CATSTGVSFDEQYF. The CDR3, as DNA: TGTGCCACCAGTACAGGGGTTTCCTTCGACGAGCAGTACTTC.

J is TRBJ2-5 and V is TRBV11-2, with 10 bases fitting TRBD2. V shed 5 bases, J shed 5 bases, and the junction held 11 bases outside the gene matches. The CDR3 runs to 16 residues. Per the germline V gene, CDR1 is SGHAT and CDR2 is FQNNGV. The CDR3 protein is CASSTGLAGVSETQYF. In DNA, the CDR3 is TGTGCCAGCAGCACAGGGCTAGCGGGAGTGAGTGAGACCCAGTACTTC.

The chain combines TRBV7-6 with TRBJ1-1, with 7 positions matching TRBD1. This CDR3 region has 14 residues. Germline CDR1 and CDR2: SGHVS and FNYEAQ. Trimming took 4 bases from V and 4 from J; bases not matched to a gene: 6. The CDR3 is CASSSTGLSTEAFF. The CDR3 DNA reads TGTGCCAGCAGCTCGACAGGGTTGAGCACTGAAGCTTTCTTT.

In regard to this clone: One junction end does not reproduce the germline sequence, and a read error may be involved. The genes are TRBV7-9 and TRBJ2-1; D unclear. This CDR3 is built from 12 residues. The germline gives CDR1 SEHNR, CDR2 FQNEAQ (reference sequence). The CDR3 region has the DNA TGTTCCAGCAGCTTAGAGCTAAATGAGCAGTTCTTC. Translation: CSSSLELNEQFF.

The CDR3 is CASSQDVRGDEQFF. The CDR3, as DNA: TGCGCCAGCAGCCAAGATGTTCGGGGGGATGAGCAGTTCTTC. The chain combines TRBV4-1 with TRBJ2-1; 7 nucleotides align to TRBD2. V lost 0 bases, J lost 8 bases, and 4 bases stayed unmatched. This CDR3 spans 14 amino acids. In germline, CDR1 is MGHRA, CDR2 YSYEKL.

This clone was detected only once. This chain joins TRBV4-3 and TRBJ2-2; 7 bases match TRBD1. The CDR3 covers 15 residues. Germline CDR1 LGHNA, CDR2 YSLEER. The V gene end was trimmed by 4 bases and the J gene end by 5 bases; junction bases not matched to a gene: 7. The CDR3 bases are TGCGCCAGCAGCCTCCACGCAGGGGGAACCGGGGAGCTGTTTTTT. Its translation is CASSLHAGGTGELFF.

This chain connects TRBV13 to TRBJ1-1, with TRBD1 matching over 9 bases. With 6 bases clipped from V and 5 bases from J, the junction kept 7 bases outside the gene matches. Germline CDR1 and CDR2: PRHDT and FYEKMQ (reference sequence). This CDR3 contains 14 residues. Written as DNA, the CDR3 is TGTGCCAGCAGTTCGGACAGGGGTGATACTGAAGCTTTCTTT. Translated: CASSSDRGDTEAFF.

CDR3 protein: CSVEQGYEQYV. For the CDR3, the DNA is TGCAGCGTTGAGCAGGGTTACGAGCAGTACGTC. This sequence joins TRBV29-1 and TRBJ2-7; TRBD1 might be the D (5 bases). There are 11 residues in the CDR3. Germline V gives CDR1 SQVTM, CDR2 ANQGSEA. Trimming removed 3 bases from V and 4 bases from J, with 7 bases in between.

In the case of this clone: At one end, the junction sequence differs from germline, possibly due to a read error. V is TRBV5-5 and J is TRBJ2-5; 8 bases are shared with TRBD1. Per the germline V gene, CDR1 is SGHKS and CDR2 is YYEKEE (reference sequence). The CDR3 contains 13 residues. In DNA, the CDR3 is TGTGCCAGCAGCGTACAGGGGGAAGTCCTTAATAACTTC. This translates into CASSVQGEVLNNF.